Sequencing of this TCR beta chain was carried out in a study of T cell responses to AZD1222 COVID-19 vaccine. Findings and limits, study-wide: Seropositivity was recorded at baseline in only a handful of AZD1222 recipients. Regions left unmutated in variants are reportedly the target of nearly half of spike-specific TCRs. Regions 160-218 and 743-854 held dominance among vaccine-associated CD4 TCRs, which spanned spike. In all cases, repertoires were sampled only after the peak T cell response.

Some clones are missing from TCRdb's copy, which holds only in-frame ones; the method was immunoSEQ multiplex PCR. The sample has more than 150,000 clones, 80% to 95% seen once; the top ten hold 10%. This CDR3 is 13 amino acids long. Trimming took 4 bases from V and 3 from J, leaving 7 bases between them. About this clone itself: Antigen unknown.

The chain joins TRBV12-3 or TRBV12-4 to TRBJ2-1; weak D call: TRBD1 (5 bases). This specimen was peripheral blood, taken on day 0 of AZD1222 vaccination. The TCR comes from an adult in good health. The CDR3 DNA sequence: TGTGCCAGCAGTTCGGACAACTACAATGAGCAGTTCTTC. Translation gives CASSSDNYNEQFF.